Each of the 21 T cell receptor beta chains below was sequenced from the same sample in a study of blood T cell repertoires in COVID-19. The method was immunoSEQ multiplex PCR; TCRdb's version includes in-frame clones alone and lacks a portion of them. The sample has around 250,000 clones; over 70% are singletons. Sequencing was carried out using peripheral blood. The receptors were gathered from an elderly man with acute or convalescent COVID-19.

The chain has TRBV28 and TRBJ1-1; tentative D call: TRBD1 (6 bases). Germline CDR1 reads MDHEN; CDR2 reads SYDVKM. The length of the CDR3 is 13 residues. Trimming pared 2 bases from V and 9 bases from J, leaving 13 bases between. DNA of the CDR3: TGTGCCAGCAGTTTACTTCCGCAGGGGAAAGCTTTCTTT. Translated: CASSLLPQGKAFF. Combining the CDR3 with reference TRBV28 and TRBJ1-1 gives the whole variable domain DVKVTQSSRYLVKRTGEKVFLECVQDMDHENMFWYRQDPGLGLRLIYFSYDVKMKEKGDIPEGYSVSREKKERFSLILESASTNQTSMYLCASSLLPQGKAFFGQGTRLTVV.

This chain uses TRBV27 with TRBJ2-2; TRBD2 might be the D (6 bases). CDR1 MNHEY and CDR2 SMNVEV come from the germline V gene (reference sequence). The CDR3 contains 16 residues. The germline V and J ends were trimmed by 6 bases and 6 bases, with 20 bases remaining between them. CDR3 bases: TGTGCCAGCAGCAGATTCTGGACTATTCAGCCCGGGGAGCTGTTTTTT. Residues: CASSRFWTIQPGELFF.

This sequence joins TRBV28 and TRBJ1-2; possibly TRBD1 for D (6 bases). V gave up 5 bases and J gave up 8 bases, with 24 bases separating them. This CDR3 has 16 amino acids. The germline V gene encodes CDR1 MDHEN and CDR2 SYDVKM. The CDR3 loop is CASSPPDRIIADGYTF. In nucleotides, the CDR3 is TGTGCCAGCAGTCCTCCTGACAGGATAATTGCCGACGGCTACACCTTC.

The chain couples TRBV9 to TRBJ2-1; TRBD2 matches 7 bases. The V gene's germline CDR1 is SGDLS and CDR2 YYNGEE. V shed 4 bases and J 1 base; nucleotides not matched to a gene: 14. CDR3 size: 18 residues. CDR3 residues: CASSKGMAGVGSYNEQFF. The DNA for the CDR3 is TGTGCCAGCAGCAAAGGGATGGCGGGAGTCGGATCCTACAATGAGCAGTTCTTC.

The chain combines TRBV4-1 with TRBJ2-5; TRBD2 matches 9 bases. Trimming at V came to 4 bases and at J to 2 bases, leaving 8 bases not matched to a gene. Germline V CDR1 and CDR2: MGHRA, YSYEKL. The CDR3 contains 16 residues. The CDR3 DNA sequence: TGCGCCAGCAGCCTAACAGCGGGGGGCCTACAAGAGACCCAGTACTTC. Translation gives CASSLTAGGLQETQYF.

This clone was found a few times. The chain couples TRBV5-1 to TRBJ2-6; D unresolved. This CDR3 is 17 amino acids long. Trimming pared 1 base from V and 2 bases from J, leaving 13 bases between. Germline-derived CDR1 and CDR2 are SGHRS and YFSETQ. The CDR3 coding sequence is TGCGCCAGCAGCTTGTTTCTCTTGGGCCCTGGGGCCAACGTCCTGACTTTC. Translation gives CASSLFLLGPGANVLTF.

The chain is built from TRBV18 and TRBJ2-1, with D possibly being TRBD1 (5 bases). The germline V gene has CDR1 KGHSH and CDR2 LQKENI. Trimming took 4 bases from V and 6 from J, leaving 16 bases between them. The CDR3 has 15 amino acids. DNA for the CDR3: TGTGCCAGCTCACTCCTTAGCAATGGGGCCAATGAGCAGTTCTTC. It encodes CASSLLSNGANEQFF.

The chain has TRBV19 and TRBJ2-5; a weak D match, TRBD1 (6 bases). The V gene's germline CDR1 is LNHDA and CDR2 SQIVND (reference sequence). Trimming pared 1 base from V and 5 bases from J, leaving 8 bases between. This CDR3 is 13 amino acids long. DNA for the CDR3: TGTGCCAGTAGTATAGGCAGGGGCGAGACCCAGTACTTC. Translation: CASSIGRGETQYF.

The chain's CDR3 is CASSGGSQGSNGYTF. The CDR3 DNA reads as TGCGCCAGCAGCGGCGGATCACAGGGCTCAAATGGCTACACCTTC. The chain is built from TRBV5-1 and TRBJ1-2; tentatively, D is TRBD1 (6 bases). The CDR3 length is 15 residues. V was pared by 4 bases and J by 6 bases, with 19 bases between. From germline, CDR1 is SGHRS and CDR2 YFSETQ.

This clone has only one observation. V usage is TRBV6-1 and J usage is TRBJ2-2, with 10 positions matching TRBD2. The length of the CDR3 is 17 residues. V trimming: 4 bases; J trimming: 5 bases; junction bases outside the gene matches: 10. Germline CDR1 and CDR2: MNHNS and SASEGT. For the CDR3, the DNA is TGTGCCAGCAGTGCAAGTAATCTAGCGGGAGTAACCGGGGAGCTGTTTTTT. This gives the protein CASSASNLAGVTGELFF.

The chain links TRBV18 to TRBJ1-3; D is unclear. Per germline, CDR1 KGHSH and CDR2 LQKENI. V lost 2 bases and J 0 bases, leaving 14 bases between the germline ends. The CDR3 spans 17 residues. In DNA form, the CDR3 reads TGTGCCAGCTCACCAGGGAGGGTCCCCCGCTCTGGAAACACCATATATTTT. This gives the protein CASSPGRVPRSGNTIYF. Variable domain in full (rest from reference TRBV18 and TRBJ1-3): NAGVMQNPRHLVRRRGQEARLRCSPMKGHSHVYWYRQLPEEGLKFMVYLQKENIIDESGMPKERFSAEFPKEGPSILRIQQVVRGDSAAYFCASSPGRVPRSGNTIYFGEGSWLTVV.

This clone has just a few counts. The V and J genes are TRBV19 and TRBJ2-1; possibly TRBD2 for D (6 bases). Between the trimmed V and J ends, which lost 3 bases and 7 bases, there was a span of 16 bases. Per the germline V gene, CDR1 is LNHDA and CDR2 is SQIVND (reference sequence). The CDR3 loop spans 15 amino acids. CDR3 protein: CASSISSALRNEQFF. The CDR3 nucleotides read TGTGCCAGTAGTATCTCTAGCGCGCTCAGGAATGAGCAGTTCTTC.

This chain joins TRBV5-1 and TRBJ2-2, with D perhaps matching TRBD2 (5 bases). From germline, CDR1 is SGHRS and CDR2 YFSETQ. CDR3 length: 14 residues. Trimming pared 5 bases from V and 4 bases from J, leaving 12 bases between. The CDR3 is CASSWTQLTGELFF. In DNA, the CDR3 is TGCGCCAGCAGTTGGACTCAACTCACCGGGGAGCTGTTTTTT.

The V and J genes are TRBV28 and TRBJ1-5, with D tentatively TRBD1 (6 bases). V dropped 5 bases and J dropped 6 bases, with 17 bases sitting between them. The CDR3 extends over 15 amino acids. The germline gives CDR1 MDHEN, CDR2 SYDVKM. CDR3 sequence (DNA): TGTGCCAGCAGTCATTGGGACACCTTAGTTCAGCCCCAGCATTTT. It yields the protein CASSHWDTLVQPQHF.

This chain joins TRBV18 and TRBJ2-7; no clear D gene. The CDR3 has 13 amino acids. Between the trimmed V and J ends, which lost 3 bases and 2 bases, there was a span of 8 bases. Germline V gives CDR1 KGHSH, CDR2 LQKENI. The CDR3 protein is CASSPAMTYEQYF. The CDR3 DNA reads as TGTGCCAGCTCACCGGCAATGACCTACGAGCAGTACTTC.

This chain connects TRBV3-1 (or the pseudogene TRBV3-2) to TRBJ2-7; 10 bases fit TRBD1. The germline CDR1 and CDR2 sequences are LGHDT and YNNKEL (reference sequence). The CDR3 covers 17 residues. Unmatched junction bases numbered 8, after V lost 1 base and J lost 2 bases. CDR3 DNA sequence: TGTGCCAGCAGCCAAGTTCTTGGCGGACAGGGGGCCTACGAGCAGTACTTC. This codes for CASSQVLGGQGAYEQYF.

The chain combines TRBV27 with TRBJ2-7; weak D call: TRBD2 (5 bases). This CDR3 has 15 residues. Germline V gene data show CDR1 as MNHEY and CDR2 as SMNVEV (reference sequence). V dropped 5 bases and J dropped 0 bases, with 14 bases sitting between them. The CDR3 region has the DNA TGTGCCAGCAGTCTAGCCGCCGCGAGCTCCTACGAGCAGTACTTC. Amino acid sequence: CASSLAAASSYEQYF.

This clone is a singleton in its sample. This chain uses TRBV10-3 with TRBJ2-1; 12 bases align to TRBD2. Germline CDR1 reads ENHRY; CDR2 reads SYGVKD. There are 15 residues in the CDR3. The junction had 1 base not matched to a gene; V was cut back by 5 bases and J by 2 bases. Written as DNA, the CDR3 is TGTGCCATCAGTAGGACTAGCGGGACCTACAATGAGCAGTTCTTC. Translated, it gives CAISRTSGTYNEQFF.

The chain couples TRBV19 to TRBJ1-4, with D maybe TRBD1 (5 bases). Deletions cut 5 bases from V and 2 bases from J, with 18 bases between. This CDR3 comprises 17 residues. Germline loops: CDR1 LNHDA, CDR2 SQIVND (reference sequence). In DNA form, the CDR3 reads TGTGCCAGTAGTCCCCCGCGATACGGGGGGACTAATGAAAAACTGTTTTTT. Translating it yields CASSPPRYGGTNEKLFF.

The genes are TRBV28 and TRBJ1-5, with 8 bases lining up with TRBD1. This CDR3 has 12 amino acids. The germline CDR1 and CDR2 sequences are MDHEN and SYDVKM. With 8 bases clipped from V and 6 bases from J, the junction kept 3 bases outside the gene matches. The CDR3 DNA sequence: TGTGCCAGCCTCACAGGGGGTCAGCCCCAGCATTTT. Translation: CASLTGGQPQHF. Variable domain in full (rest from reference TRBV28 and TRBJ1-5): DVKVTQSSRYLVKRTGEKVFLECVQDMDHENMFWYRQDPGLGLRLIYFSYDVKMKEKGDIPEGYSVSREKKERFSLILESASTNQTSMYLCASLTGGQPQHFGDGTRLSIL.

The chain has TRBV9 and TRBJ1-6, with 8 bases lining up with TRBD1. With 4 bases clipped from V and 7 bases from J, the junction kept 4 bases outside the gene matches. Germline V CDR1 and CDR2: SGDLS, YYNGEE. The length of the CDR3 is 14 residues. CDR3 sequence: CASSTRDRNSPLHF. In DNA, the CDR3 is TGTGCCAGCAGCACTCGGGACAGGAATTCACCCCTCCACTTT.